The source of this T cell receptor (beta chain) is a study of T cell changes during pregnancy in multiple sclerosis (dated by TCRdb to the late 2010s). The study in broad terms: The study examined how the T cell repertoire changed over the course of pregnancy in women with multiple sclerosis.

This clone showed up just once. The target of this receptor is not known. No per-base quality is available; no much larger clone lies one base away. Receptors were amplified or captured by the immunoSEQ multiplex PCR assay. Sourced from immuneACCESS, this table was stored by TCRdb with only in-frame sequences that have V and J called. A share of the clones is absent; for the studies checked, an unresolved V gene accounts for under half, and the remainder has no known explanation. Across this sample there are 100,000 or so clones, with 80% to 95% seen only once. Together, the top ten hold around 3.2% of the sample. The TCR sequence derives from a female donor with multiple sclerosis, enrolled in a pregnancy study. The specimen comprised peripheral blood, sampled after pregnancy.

CDR3 sequence: CASSPVSGDTQYF. At the DNA level, the sequence is TGTGCCAGCTCACCAGTGAGCGGAGATACGCAGTATTTT. The sequence joins TRBV18 to TRBJ2-3, with a weak D call of TRBD2 (5 bases match). From cysteine to phenylalanine, the CDR3 is 13 amino acids long. Solely the CDR3 DNA is kept, with 39 bases framed from the first base. CDR1 and CDR2 are read off the germline V gene as KGHSH and LQKENI. The junction shows trimming of 2 bases on V and 5 bases on J, plus 8 bases between the germline ends.